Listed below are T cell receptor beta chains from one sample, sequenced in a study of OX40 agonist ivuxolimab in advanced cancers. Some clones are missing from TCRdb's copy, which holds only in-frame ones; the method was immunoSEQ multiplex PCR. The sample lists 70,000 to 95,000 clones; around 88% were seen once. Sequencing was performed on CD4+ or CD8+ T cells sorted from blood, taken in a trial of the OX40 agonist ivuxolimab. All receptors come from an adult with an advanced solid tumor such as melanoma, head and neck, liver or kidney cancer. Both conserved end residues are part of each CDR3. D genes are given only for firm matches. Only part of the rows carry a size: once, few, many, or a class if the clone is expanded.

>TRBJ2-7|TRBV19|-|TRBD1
CASTNQDRDGYEQYF
TGTGCCAGTACTAATCAGGACAGGGATGGATACGAGCAGTACTTC
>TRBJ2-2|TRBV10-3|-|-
CATGVRGELFF
TGTGCCACGGGGGTCAGGGGGGAGCTGTTTTTT
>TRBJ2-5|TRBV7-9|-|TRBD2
CASSRRGASGEETQYF
TGTGCCAGCAGCCGGAGGGGGGCTAGCGGGGAAGAGACCCAGTACTTC
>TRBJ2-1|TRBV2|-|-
CASSEGALSNEQFF
TGTGCCAGCAGTGAAGGGGCCCTAAGCAATGAGCAGTTCTTC
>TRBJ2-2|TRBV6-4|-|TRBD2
CASSAGGHDTGELFF
TGTGCCAGCAGTGCGGGGGGGCATGACACCGGGGAGCTGTTTTTT
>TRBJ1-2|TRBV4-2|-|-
CASSLAADPTTNYGYTF
TGTGCCAGCAGCTTGGCGGCGGACCCCACTACTAACTATGGCTACACCTTC
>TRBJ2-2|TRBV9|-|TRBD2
CASNRGLAGGGTGELFF
TGTGCCAGCAATAGGGGACTAGCGGGAGGAGGCACCGGGGAGCTGTTTTTT
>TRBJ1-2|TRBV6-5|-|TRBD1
CASRPGQGMYYGYTF
TGTGCCAGCAGACCGGGACAGGGGATGTACTATGGCTACACCTTC
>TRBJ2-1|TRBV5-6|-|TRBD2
CASSSRTSGGYNEQFF
TGTGCCAGCAGCTCCCGGACTAGCGGGGGCTACAATGAGCAGTTCTTC
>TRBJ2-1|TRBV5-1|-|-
CASSSGRSYNEQFF
TGCGCCAGCAGCTCGGGACGGTCCTACAATGAGCAGTTCTTC
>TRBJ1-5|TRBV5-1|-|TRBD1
CASSPGAAGGEHF
TGCGCCAGCAGCCCCGGGGCGGCAGGGGGCGAGCATTTT
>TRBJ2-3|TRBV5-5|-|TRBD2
CASSVTVSGKGDTDTQYF
TGTGCCAGCAGCGTCACCGTTAGCGGGAAGGGTGATACAGATACGCAGTATTTT
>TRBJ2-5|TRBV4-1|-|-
CASSQARGPGETQYF
TGCGCCAGCAGCCAAGCACGAGGGCCGGGGGAGACCCAGTACTTC
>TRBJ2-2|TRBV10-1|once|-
CASSDGRGPTGELFF
TGCGCCAGCAGTGACGGGCGGGGGCCCACCGGGGAGCTGTTTTTT
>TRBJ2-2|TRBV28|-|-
CASSTYRETGELFF
TGTGCCAGCAGTACCTACAGGGAAACCGGGGAGCTGTTTTTT
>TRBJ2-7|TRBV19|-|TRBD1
CASSLKRTGGSYEQYF
TGTGCCAGTAGTCTTAAAAGGACAGGGGGCAGCTACGAGCAGTACTTC
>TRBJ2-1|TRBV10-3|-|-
CAISDGLDNEQFF
TGTGCCATCAGTGACGGGTTAGACAATGAGCAGTTCTTC
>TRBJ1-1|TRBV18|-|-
CASSPMDRGNTEAFF
TGTGCCAGCTCACCCATGGATCGGGGAAACACTGAAGCTTTCTTT
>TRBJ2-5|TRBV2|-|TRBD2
CASSPLAGGRETQYF
TGTGCCAGCAGTCCCTTAGCGGGGGGGCGGGAGACCCAGTACTTC
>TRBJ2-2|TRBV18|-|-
CASSPSTTGELFF
TGTGCCAGCTCACCCTCTACGACCGGGGAGCTGTTTTTT
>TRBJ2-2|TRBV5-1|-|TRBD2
CASSFLSGSNTGELFF
TGCGCCAGCAGCTTTCTAAGCGGGAGCAACACCGGGGAGCTGTTTTTT
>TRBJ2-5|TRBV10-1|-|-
CASSLGSGGLETQYF
TGCGCCAGCAGCCTAGGGTCTGGAGGTTTAGAGACCCAGTACTTC
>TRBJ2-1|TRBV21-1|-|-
CASSKSSSGGNNEQFF
TGTGCCAGCAGCAAATCGTCCAGCGGGGGGAACAATGAGCAGTTCTTC
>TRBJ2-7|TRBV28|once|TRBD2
CASVAGGSSPYEQYF
TGTGCCAGCGTAGCCGGGGGGTCCTCCCCCTACGAGCAGTACTTC
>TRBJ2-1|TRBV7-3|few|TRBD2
CASSFQGTSENEQFF
TGTGCCAGCAGCTTTCAGGGGACTAGCGAAAATGAGCAGTTCTTC
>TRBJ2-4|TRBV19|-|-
CASRGLAKNIQYF
TGTGCCAGTAGAGGGCTAGCCAAAAACATTCAGTACTTC
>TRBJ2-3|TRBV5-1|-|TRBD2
CASSLAGGKTDTQYF
TGCGCCAGCAGCTTGGCGGGGGGGAAGACAGATACGCAGTATTTT
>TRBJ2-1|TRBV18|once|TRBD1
CASSGDSNEQFF
TGTGCCAGCTCAGGGGACAGCAATGAGCAGTTCTTC
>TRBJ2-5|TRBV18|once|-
CASSSREEETQYF
TGTGCCAGCTCTTCCCGCGAGGAAGAGACCCAGTACTTC
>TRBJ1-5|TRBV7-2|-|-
CASSLGDGGPQHF
TGTGCCAGCAGCTTGGGCGATGGGGGGCCCCAGCATTTT
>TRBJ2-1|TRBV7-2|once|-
CASSPAGGGHNEQFF
TGTGCCAGCAGCCCCGCCGGCGGGGGCCACAATGAGCAGTTCTTC
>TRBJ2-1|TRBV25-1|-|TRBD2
CASSETSGTPWEQFF
TGTGCCAGCAGTGAGACTAGCGGGACTCCGTGGGAGCAGTTCTTC
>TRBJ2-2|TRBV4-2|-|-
CASSQDINTGELFF
TGTGCCAGCAGCCAAGATATAAACACCGGGGAGCTGTTTTTT
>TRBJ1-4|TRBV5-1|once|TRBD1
CASSRLTGDLPNEKLFF
TGCGCCAGCAGCAGGCTGACAGGGGATTTACCTAATGAAAAACTGTTTTTT
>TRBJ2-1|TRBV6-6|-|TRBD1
CASSYVPGGLSEQFF
TGTGCCAGCAGTTACGTGCCAGGGGGCCTGAGTGAGCAGTTCTTC
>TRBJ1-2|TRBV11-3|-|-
CASSFSTRDFNYGYTF
TGTGCCAGCAGCTTTAGCACGAGAGATTTTAACTATGGCTACACCTTC
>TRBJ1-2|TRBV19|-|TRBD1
CASQEDREGDGYTF
TGTGCCAGTCAAGAGGACAGGGAAGGAGATGGCTACACCTTC
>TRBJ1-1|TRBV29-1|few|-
CSGRPGLTEAFF
TGCAGCGGGCGGCCGGGGCTCACTGAAGCTTTCTTT
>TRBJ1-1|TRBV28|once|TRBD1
CASRYRGLNTEAFF
TGTGCCAGCAGGTACAGGGGGCTGAACACTGAAGCTTTCTTT
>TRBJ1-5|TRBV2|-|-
CASTGGQGNQPQHF
TGTGCCAGCACGGGGGGGCAGGGCAATCAGCCCCAGCATTTT
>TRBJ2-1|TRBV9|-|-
CASSVATGALGSYNEQFF
TGTGCCAGCAGCGTAGCTACTGGGGCCCTGGGTTCCTACAATGAGCAGTTCTTC
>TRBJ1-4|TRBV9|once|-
CASSVGAQGWSEKLFF
TGTGCCAGCAGCGTAGGAGCTCAGGGTTGGAGTGAAAAACTGTTTTTT
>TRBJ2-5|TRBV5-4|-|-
CASSLGGVAETQYF
TGTGCCAGCAGCTTGGGTGGCGTGGCGGAGACCCAGTACTTC
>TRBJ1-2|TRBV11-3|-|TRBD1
CASSLTGDLNYGYTF
TGTGCCAGCAGCTTGACAGGGGACTTAAACTATGGCTACACCTTC
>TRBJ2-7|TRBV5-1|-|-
CASSLEFAYEQYF
TGCGCCAGCAGCTTGGAATTCGCCTACGAGCAGTACTTC
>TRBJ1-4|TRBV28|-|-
CASTRGSTNEKLFF
TGTGCCAGCACCAGGGGTTCAACTAATGAAAAACTGTTTTTT
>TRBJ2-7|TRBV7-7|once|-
CASSFGGVGSYEQYF
TGTGCTAGCAGCTTTGGGGGAGTAGGGTCCTACGAGCAGTACTTC
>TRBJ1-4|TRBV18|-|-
CASQDNAEKLFF
TGTGCCAGCCAGGACAATGCTGAAAAACTGTTTTTT
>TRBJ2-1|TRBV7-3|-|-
CASSLVASNNEQFF
TGTGCCAGCAGCTTAGTGGCTTCAAACAATGAGCAGTTCTTC
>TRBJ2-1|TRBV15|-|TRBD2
CATSTRLAGNNEQFF
TGTGCCACCAGCACTAGACTAGCGGGTAACAATGAGCAGTTCTTC
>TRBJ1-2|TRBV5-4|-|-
CASSLSRADWGYTF
TGTGCCAGCAGCTTGAGCAGGGCAGATTGGGGCTACACCTTC
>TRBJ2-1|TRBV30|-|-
CAWSVKRTSSYNEQFF
TGTGCCTGGAGTGTAAAAAGAACTTCCTCCTACAATGAGCAGTTCTTC
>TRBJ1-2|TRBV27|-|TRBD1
CASSLRGGGHGYTF
TGTGCCAGCAGTTTAAGAGGGGGCGGGCATGGCTACACCTTC
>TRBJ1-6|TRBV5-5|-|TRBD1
CASSSMIQGARASPLHF
TGTGCCAGCAGCTCAATGATACAGGGGGCGCGGGCTTCACCCCTCCACTTT
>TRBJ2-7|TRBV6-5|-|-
CASSYSAGPYEQYF
TGTGCCAGCAGTTACTCGGCAGGGCCCTACGAGCAGTACTTC
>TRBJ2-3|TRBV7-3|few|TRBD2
CASSLEASGGALYTQYF
TGTGCCAGCAGCTTGGAGGCTAGCGGGGGGGCCCTTTATACGCAGTATTTT